The 25 T cell receptor beta chains below were found in one sample sequenced in a study of spatial heterogeneity in lung cancer. TCRdb itself ran the 5' RACE reads through MiXCR, one entry per CDR3 protein. The sample includes about 12,000 distinct CDR3 sequences, 6.2% of them seen just once. Time point: sample taken at primary tumor resection. Whole RNA, isolated from tumor, nontumor lung or frozen PBMC, was sequenced without prior sorting. The sequences come from normal lung tissue next to the tumor, collected at surgery. All receptors come from a male donor with early-stage non-small cell lung cancer.

This clonotype was seen repeatedly, ten times or more. This beta chain lies outside the target of a library built for alpha chains; its clone size means little. The chain combines TRBV12-3 or TRBV12-4 with TRBJ2-5; possibly TRBD2 for D (6 bases). V was cut by 5 bases and J by 1 base, with 11 bases left in between. CDR3 size: 14 residues. The CDR3 sequence: CASSQWGLQETQYF. CDR3 coding DNA: TGTGCCAGCAGTCAATGGGGACTCCAAGAGACCCAGTACTTC.

This clonotype came up many times. As an off-target read in a library built for alpha chains, this beta chain has a frequency of little significance. V gene TRBV6-5 combines with J gene TRBJ2-1; 8 bases are a match to TRBD2. The CDR3 is made up of 16 amino acids. J was trimmed by 10 bases and V by 6 bases; bases with no gene match: 17. The germline V gene encodes CDR1 MNHEY and CDR2 SVGAGI. The CDR3 DNA reads TGTGCCAGCAGCGCCGGGTTTGTTGCGGGAGGAACGGAGCAGTTCTTC. Its translation: CASSAGFVAGGTEQFF.

In this sample, this clonotype turned up many times. Being off target in a library aimed at alpha chains, this beta chain has a size of little meaning. CDR3 sequence reads: CASSESGTRRYF. Here the CDR3 DNA reads TGTGCCAGCAGTGAATCGGGAACTAGGAGGTACTTC. V gene TRBV2 combines with J gene TRBJ2-4, with D perhaps TRBD2 (5 bases). The length of the CDR3 is 12 residues. Trimming took off 2 bases at V and 15 bases at J, with 14 bases between the two ends. Germline V gene data show CDR1 as SNHLY and CDR2 as FYNNEI.

There are many counts of this clonotype. This beta chain lies outside the target of a library built for alpha chains; its clone size means little. V usage is TRBV6-1 and J usage is TRBJ1-1; D possibly corresponds to TRBD1 (5 bases). This CDR3 spans 14 amino acids. V gave up 4 bases and J gave up 3 bases, with 12 bases separating them. Germline values: CDR1 MNHNS, CDR2 SASEGT. This CDR3 reads CASSVGTRDTEAFF. Written as DNA, the CDR3 is TGTGCCAGCAGTGTCGGGACCCGGGACACTGAAGCTTTCTTT.

This clonotype was seen many times. This beta chain is an unintended read in a library built for alpha chains; its size means little. The chain has TRBV10-3 and TRBJ2-2, with D possibly TRBD2 on 6 matching bases. Germline loops: CDR1 ENHRY, CDR2 SYGVKD. V was pared by 0 bases and J by 5 bases, with 7 bases between. The CDR3 totals 14 residues. The chain's CDR3 is CAISESGRTGELFF. The DNA for the CDR3 is TGTGCCATCAGTGAGTCGGGGAGGACCGGGGAGCTGTTTTTT.

This clonotype has ten or more counts. The library was prepared for alpha chains; this beta chain is a stray read, so its frequency means little. The genes are TRBV6-6 and TRBJ1-2, with D possibly matching TRBD1 (6 bases). The V gene lost 7 bases and the J gene lost 4 bases, with 16 bases spanning the gap. The CDR3 spans 14 residues. Germline V CDR1 and CDR2: MNHNY, SVGAGI (reference sequence). CDR3: CASTQGTGLYGYTF. The CDR3 DNA reads TGTGCCAGCACCCAAGGAACAGGGCTCTATGGCTACACCTTC.

This clonotype was detected many times. This beta chain lies outside the target of a library built for alpha chains; its clone size means little. This sequence joins TRBV20-1 and TRBJ2-2, with 8 bases identical to TRBD1. This CDR3 has 15 residues. From germline, CDR1 is DFQATT and CDR2 SNEGSKA (reference sequence). The J segment lost 6 bases and the V segment lost 3 bases, leaving 9 bases of the junction unmatched. The CDR3 reads CSASPPQQGAGELFF. CDR3 sequence (DNA): TGCAGTGCTAGTCCCCCCCAACAGGGGGCCGGGGAGCTGTTTTTT.

This clonotype was observed many times. Since the library was made to target alpha chains, this beta chain is a stray read and its abundance is not meaningful. The J gene is TRBJ1-1, the V gene TRBV27, with D perhaps matching TRBD1 (5 bases). Trimming removed 1 base from V and 5 bases from J, with 8 bases in between. CDR3 size: 13 residues. Germline V gene sequence: CDR1 MNHEY, CDR2 SMNVEV (reference sequence). In DNA form, the CDR3 reads TGTGCCAGCAGTTTATTTTGGGGGACTGAAGCTTTCTTT. Encoded protein: CASSLFWGTEAFF.

This clonotype rates as medium-sized (0.01 to 0.1%). Because the library targeted alpha chains, this beta chain is an off-target read whose size means little. V gene TRBV5-5 combines with J gene TRBJ2-1; TRBD2 might be the D (7 bases). Germline-derived CDR1 and CDR2 are SGHKS and YYEKEE (reference sequence). V dropped 2 bases and J dropped 9 bases, with 18 bases sitting between them. CDR3 length: 15 amino acids. CDR3 loop: CASSFGPGEGSEQFF. As DNA, the CDR3 is TGTGCCAGCAGCTTTGGGCCAGGGGAGGGTAGTGAGCAGTTCTTC.

Of note for this clonotype: Since the library was made to target alpha chains, this beta chain is a stray read and its abundance is not meaningful. The rearrangement joins TRBV19 to TRBJ2-2; D unclear. The V gene's germline CDR1 is LNHDA and CDR2 SQIVND (reference sequence). V was cut by 6 bases and J by 0 bases, with 8 bases left in between. The length of the CDR3 is 14 residues. CDR3 protein: CASSPDANTGELFF. CDR3 nucleotides: TGTGCCAGTAGCCCGGACGCGAACACCGGGGAGCTGTTTTTT.

This clonotype was observed at least ten times. The library was prepared for alpha chains; this beta chain is a stray read, so its frequency means little. The rearrangement joins TRBV2 to TRBJ1-2, with a tentative D call TRBD1 (6 bases). Trimming left V 3 bases short and J 7 bases short, with 18 bases between. Germline CDR1 and CDR2: SNHLY and FYNNEI. The CDR3 has 15 residues. CDR3 sequence (DNA): TGTGCCAGCAGTGAGGCTCGGGGGGCATCGGCTGGCTACACCTTC. This gives the protein CASSEARGASAGYTF.

This clonotype has a count of ten or more. Little can be read into the size of this beta chain, an off-target read in a library designed for alpha chains. The gene calls are TRBV6-1 and TRBJ1-1, with D unclear. The CDR3 length is 15 residues. Germline-derived CDR1 and CDR2 are MNHNS and SASEGT. Trimming cost V 5 bases and J 0 bases, with 13 bases left between them. The CDR3 DNA reads as TGTGCCAGCAGTCTAATGTCCACGATGAACACTGAAGCTTTCTTT. Translated: CASSLMSTMNTEAFF.

This clonotype was detected only a few times. Since the library was made to target alpha chains, this beta chain is a stray read and its abundance is not meaningful. The rearrangement joins TRBV7-3 to TRBJ2-3; D perhaps matches TRBD2 (5 bases). Germline-derived CDR1 and CDR2 are SGHTA and FQGTGA. The CDR3 is 14 amino acids. Trimming pared 7 bases from V and 0 bases from J, leaving 11 bases between. The CDR3 DNA sequence: TGTGCCAGCACCGAGGGCTCCAGCACAGATACGCAGTATTTT. The encoded protein is CASTEGSSTDTQYF.

The sample holds many counts of this clonotype. This beta chain is off target for a library built for alpha chains, so its abundance means little. The chain joins TRBV12-3 or TRBV12-4 to TRBJ2-3; 7 bases align to TRBD2. Trimming at V came to 5 bases and at J to 9 bases, leaving 14 bases not matched to a gene. The CDR3 loop spans 15 amino acids. The CDR3 sequence: CASSLVAPGRTTQYF. The CDR3 DNA reads as TGTGCCAGCAGTCTGGTCGCCCCCGGGAGGACAACGCAGTATTTT.

Comments on this clonotype: Being off target in a library aimed at alpha chains, this beta chain has a size of little meaning. This chain joins TRBV19 and TRBJ2-1, with D maybe TRBD1 (6 bases). Trimming left V 3 bases short and J 14 bases short, with 11 bases between. Germline loops: CDR1 LNHDA, CDR2 SQIVND (reference sequence). The CDR3 runs 11 residues. As DNA, the CDR3 is TGTGCCAGTAGTATGGGCAGGGGCAAGTTCTTC. Translated: CASSMGRGKFF.

Many counts were recorded for this clonotype. This beta chain lies outside the target of a library built for alpha chains; its clone size means little. The chain is built from TRBV29-1 and TRBJ2-5, with D unclear. The CDR3 has 12 amino acids. Trimming left V 5 bases short and J 1 base short, with 8 bases between. In germline, CDR1 is SQVTM, CDR2 ANQGSEA. CDR3: CSVLLVQETQYF. CDR3 bases: TGCAGCGTTTTGTTGGTCCAAGAGACCCAGTACTTC.

This clonotype is medium-sized (0.01 to 0.1%) by share. Little can be read into the size of this beta chain, an off-target read in a library designed for alpha chains. This sequence joins TRBV12-3 or TRBV12-4 and TRBJ1-2, with D possibly matching TRBD1 (5 bases). The CDR3 is 13 amino acids. V lost 2 bases and J 6 bases, leaving 10 bases between the germline ends. CDR3 sequence (DNA): TGTGCCAGCAGTTTAATGGCGGGGGATGGCTACACCTTC. Translated, it gives CASSLMAGDGYTF.

Comment on this clonotype: Found in a library prepared for alpha chains, this beta chain is an off-target read, and its abundance has little meaning. The chain recombines TRBV5-6 with TRBJ2-7; D might be TRBD1 or TRBD2, each matching 5 bases. V gave up 4 bases and J gave up 1 base, with 9 bases separating them. In germline, CDR1 is SGHDT, CDR2 YYEEEE. This CDR3 comprises 13 residues. The CDR3 reads CASSKGRSYEQYF. DNA of the CDR3: TGTGCCAGCAGCAAGGGACGATCCTACGAGCAGTACTTC. The variable domain in full, with the rest retrieved from reference TRBV5-6 and TRBJ2-7, is DAGVTQSPTHLIKTRGQQVTLRCSPKSGHDTVSWYQQALGQGPQFIFQYYEEEERQRGNFPDRFSGHQFPNYSSELNVNALLLGDSALYLCASSKGRSYEQYFGPGTRLTVT.

On this clonotype: Found in a library prepared for alpha chains, this beta chain is an off-target read, and its abundance has little meaning. The genes are TRBV29-1 and TRBJ1-1, with 7 bases aligning to TRBD1. The CDR3 has 11 residues. Germline V lookup: CDR1 SQVTM, CDR2 ANQGSEA. Trimming cost V 6 bases and J 5 bases; bases outside gene matches: 3. The CDR3 sequence is CSVSTGTEAFF. The CDR3 nucleotides are TGCAGCGTCTCGACAGGGACTGAAGCTTTCTTT. Complete variable domain (other parts from reference TRBV29-1 and TRBJ1-1): SAVISQKPSRDICQRGTSLTIQCQVDSQVTMMFWYRQQPGQSLTLIATANQGSEATYESGFVIDKFPISRPNLTFSTLTVSNMSPEDSSIYLCSVSTGTEAFFGQGTRLTVV.

This clonotype occurred a few times. This beta chain was picked up by a library intended for alpha chains and is off target, so its count carries little meaning. This chain joins TRBV10-2 and TRBJ1-5; D unclear. The germline CDR1 and CDR2 sequences are WSHSY and SAAADI. This CDR3 contains 14 residues. V lost 0 bases to trimming and J lost 6 bases, with 9 bases between them. The DNA for the CDR3 is TGCGCCAGCAGTGAGTCGACGTCCGGTCAGCCCCAGCATTTT. Translating it yields CASSESTSGQPQHF.

This clonotype was counted ten times or more. The library was prepared for alpha chains; this beta chain is a stray read, so its frequency means little. The chain carries TRBV6-6 and TRBJ2-5; weak D call: TRBD2 (6 bases). Germline assignment: CDR1 MNHNY and CDR2 SVGAGI (reference sequence). V was pared by 8 bases and J by 3 bases, with 19 bases between. The CDR3 is made up of 15 amino acids. Here the CDR3 DNA reads TGTGCCAGCTGCGAAAGGAGGGCCAATAAAGAGACCCAGTACTTC. Amino acid sequence: CASCERRANKETQYF.

In this sample, this clonotype turned up a few times. This beta chain lies outside the target of a library built for alpha chains; its clone size means little. The genes are TRBV6-1 and TRBJ1-5; tentative D call: TRBD1 (5 bases). Germline V gene data show CDR1 as MNHNS and CDR2 as SASEGT. Trimming took 7 bases from V and 5 from J, leaving 24 bases between them. CDR3 length: 17 amino acids. The DNA for the CDR3 is TGTGCCAGCACCGAGGGGTCGGGACTTGGTTATGATCAGCCCCAGCATTTT. Translated, it gives CASTEGSGLGYDQPQHF.

This clonotype was counted at least ten times. Found in a library prepared for alpha chains, this beta chain is an off-target read, and its abundance has little meaning. The V and J genes are TRBV5-1 and TRBJ2-7; D is possibly TRBD2 (5 bases). The CDR3 has 12 amino acids. Germline lookup yields CDR1 SGHRS and CDR2 YFSETQ. V lost 4 bases, J lost 6 bases, and 11 bases lay in between. CDR3 coding DNA: TGCGCCAGCAGCAAGGACGAGGGCGAGCAGTACTTC. Encoded protein: CASSKDEGEQYF.

In its sample, this clonotype was seen a few times. This beta chain came through as a stray read in a library set up for alpha chains, and its size says little. J is TRBJ2-3 and V is TRBV2; the match to TRBD2 covers 7 bases. CDR1 is SNHLY, CDR2 FYNNEI, per germline. The CDR3 length is 15 residues. V trimming: 1 base; J trimming: 8 bases; junction bases outside the gene matches: 9. The CDR3 region is CASSEEGMGRGTQYF. The CDR3 DNA is TGTGCCAGCAGTGAAGAGGGAATGGGGAGGGGTACGCAGTATTTT.

This clonotype was counted at least ten times. Being off target in a library aimed at alpha chains, this beta chain has a size of little meaning. Here the CDR3 DNA reads TGTGCCTCGCCGGGACAGGAGAACACTGAAGCTTTCTTT. This translates into CASPGQENTEAFF. This sequence joins TRBV30 and TRBJ1-1, with TRBD1 matching over 8 bases. CDR1 is GTSNPN, CDR2 SVGIG, per germline (reference sequence). This CDR3 contains 13 residues. V was clipped by 7 bases and J by 1 base; unmatched bases: 5.